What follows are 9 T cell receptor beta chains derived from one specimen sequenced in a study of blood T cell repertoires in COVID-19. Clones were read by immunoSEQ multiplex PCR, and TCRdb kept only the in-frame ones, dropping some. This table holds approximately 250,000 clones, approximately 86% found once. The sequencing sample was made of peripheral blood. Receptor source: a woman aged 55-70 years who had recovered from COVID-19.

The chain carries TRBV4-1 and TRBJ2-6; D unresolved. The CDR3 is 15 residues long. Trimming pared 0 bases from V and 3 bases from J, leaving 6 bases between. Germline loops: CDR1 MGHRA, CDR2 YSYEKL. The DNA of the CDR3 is TGCGCCAGCAGCCAAGACCGAGGTGGGGCCAACGTCCTGACTTTC. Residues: CASSQDRGGANVLTF.

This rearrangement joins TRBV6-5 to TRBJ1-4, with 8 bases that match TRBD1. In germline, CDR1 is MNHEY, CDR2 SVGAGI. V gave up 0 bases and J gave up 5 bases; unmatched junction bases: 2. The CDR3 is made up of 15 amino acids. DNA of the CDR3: TGTGCCAGCAGTTACTCTCGGACAGGGAATGAAAAACTGTTTTTT. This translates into CASSYSRTGNEKLFF.

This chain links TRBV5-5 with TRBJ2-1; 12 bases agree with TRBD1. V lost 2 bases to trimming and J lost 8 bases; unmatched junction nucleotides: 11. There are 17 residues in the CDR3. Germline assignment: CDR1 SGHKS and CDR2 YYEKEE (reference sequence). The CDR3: CASSFLISGQGAYEQFF. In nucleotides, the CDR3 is TGTGCCAGCAGCTTTCTAATCTCGGGACAGGGGGCGTATGAGCAGTTCTTC.

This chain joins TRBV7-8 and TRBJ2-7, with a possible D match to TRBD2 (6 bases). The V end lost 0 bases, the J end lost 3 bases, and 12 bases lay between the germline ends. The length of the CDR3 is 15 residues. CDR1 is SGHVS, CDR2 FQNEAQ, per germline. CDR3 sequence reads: CASSLASGDIYEQYF. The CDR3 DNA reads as TGTGCCAGCAGCTTAGCTAGCGGTGATATCTACGAGCAGTACTTC.

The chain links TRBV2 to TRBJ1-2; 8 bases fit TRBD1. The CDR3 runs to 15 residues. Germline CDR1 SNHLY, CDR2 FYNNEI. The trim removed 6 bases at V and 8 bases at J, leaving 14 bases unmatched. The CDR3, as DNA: TGTGCCAGCAGACCCGGGACAGGCGGGAACGTAGGCTACACCTTC. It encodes CASRPGTGGNVGYTF. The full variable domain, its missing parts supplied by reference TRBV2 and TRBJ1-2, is EPEVTQTPSHQVTQMGQEVILRCVPISNHLYFYWYRQILGQKVEFLVSFYNNEISEKSEIFDDQFSVERPDGSNFTLKIRSTKLEDSAMYFCASRPGTGGNVGYTFGSGTRLTVV.

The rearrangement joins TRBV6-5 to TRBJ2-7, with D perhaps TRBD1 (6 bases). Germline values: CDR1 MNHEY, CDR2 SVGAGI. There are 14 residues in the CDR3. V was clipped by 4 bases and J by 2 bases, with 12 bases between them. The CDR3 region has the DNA TGTGCCAGCAGTTCCAACAGGGCACCCTACGAGCAGTACTTC. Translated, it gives CASSSNRAPYEQYF.

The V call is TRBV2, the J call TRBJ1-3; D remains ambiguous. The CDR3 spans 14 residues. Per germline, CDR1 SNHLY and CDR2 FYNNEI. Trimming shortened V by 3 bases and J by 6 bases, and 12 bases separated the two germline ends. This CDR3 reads CASSESGKANTIYF. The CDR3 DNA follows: TGTGCCAGCAGTGAGTCCGGGAAAGCAAACACCATATATTTT.

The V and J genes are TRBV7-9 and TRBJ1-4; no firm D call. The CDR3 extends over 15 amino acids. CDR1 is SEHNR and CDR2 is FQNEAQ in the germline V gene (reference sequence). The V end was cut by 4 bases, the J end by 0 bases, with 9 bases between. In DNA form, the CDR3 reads TGTGCCAGCAGCTCAGACGGGACAACTAATGAAAAACTGTTTTTT. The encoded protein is CASSSDGTTNEKLFF.

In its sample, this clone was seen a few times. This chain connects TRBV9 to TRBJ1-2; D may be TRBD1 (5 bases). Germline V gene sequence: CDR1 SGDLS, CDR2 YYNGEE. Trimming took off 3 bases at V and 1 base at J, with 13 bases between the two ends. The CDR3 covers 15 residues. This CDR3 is CASSAPATVNYGYTF. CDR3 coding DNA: TGTGCCAGCAGCGCACCCGCGACAGTTAACTATGGCTACACCTTC.